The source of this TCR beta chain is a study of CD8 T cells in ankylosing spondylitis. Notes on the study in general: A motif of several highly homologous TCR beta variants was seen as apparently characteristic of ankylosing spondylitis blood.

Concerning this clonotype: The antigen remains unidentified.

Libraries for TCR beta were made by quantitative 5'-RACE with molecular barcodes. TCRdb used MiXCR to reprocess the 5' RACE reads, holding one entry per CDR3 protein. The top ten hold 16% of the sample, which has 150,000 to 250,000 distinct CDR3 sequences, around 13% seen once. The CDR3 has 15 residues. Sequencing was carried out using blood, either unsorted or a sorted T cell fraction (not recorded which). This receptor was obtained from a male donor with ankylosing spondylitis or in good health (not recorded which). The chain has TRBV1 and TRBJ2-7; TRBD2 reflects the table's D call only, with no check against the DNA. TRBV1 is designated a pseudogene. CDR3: CTSSPGTSGQDEHYF. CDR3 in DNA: TGCACCAGCAGCCCAGGCACAAGCGGGCAGGATGAGCACTACTTC.